Presented here are 3 T cell receptor beta chains from one specimen sequenced in a study of pediatric ulcerative colitis. Generated by immunoSEQ multiplex PCR, the TCRdb table keeps only in-frame clones and is missing some. The sample includes approximately 9,300 clones, about 90% of them seen just once. Sequencing used blood. The receptors originated from a girl aged 5-17 years with moderate ulcerative colitis.

The chain links TRBV2 to TRBJ2-3; possible D gene TRBD2, 6 bases. Germline CDR1 reads SNHLY; CDR2 reads FYNNEI. V lost 6 bases and J 4 bases, leaving 14 bases between the germline ends. The CDR3 sequence is 14 residues long. The CDR3, as DNA: TGTGCCAGCAGGTCCGTCCCGGGGGCAGATACGCAGTATTTT. This sequence encodes CASRSVPGADTQYF.

The chain combines TRBV28 with TRBJ1-3; D gene uncertain. Germline-derived CDR1 and CDR2 are MDHEN and SYDVKM. The CDR3 contains 14 residues. The V end was cut by 3 bases, the J end by 5 bases, with 11 bases between. This CDR3 is CASSLLSERNTIYF. CDR3 coding DNA: TGTGCCAGCAGTTTGTTGTCAGAACGAAACACCATATATTTT.

The V gene is TRBV25-1, the J gene TRBJ1-3; D may be TRBD1 (6 bases). The CDR3 runs to 15 residues. Germline CDR1 reads MGHDK; CDR2 reads SYGVNS. The ends were cut back, 5 bases at V and 3 bases at J, with 14 bases in the middle. The CDR3 sequence is CASSLPGDIGNTIYF. The CDR3 DNA follows: TGTGCCAGCAGTCTACCCGGGGACATTGGAAACACCATATATTTT.